One T cell receptor beta chain is described in this entry. Its antigen is currently unknown. The PCR contained 60 Vbeta and 13 Jbeta primers. The method was immunoSEQ multiplex PCR; TCRdb's version includes in-frame clones alone and lacks a portion of them. The table shows some 200,000 clones, with roughly 78% occurring only once. This sample was included in a study of cytomegalovirus exposure and HLA in healthy donors. Whole-study results and caveats: Most of the TCR beta V segments (in an earlier analysis) were productive either about 87% or about 30% of the time. A later analysis linked a missense variant in DCLRE1C to the trimming of TCR beta V and J genes.

This TCR came from a girl between 10 and 17 years old in good health and CMV-seropositive. The material sequenced was PBMCs.

The CDR3 region is CASSPTGSSTDTQYF. For the CDR3, the DNA is TGTGCCAGCAGCCCGACAGGATCTAGCACAGATACGCAGTATTTT. The chain joins TRBV6-5 to TRBJ2-3; weak D call: TRBD1 (6 bases). CDR3 length: 15 residues. V was trimmed by 6 bases and J by 0 bases, leaving 13 bases between them. Germline lookup yields CDR1 MNHEY and CDR2 SVGAGI.